This entry features one T cell receptor (beta chain) sequence. What it recognizes is unknown. Here immunoSEQ multiplex PCR was the method, and the copy in TCRdb shows in-frame clones only, minus some. Among about 36,000 clones listed, roughly 80% were seen once. The data derive from a study of CD4 T cells in relation to SARS-CoV-2 and coronaviruses. The germline V gene encodes CDR1 LNHDA and CDR2 SQIVND (reference sequence). V dropped 7 bases and J dropped 4; count of bases not matched to a gene: 11. The CDR3 consists of 15 residues. The rearrangement joins TRBV19 to TRBJ2-3; 7 bases line up with TRBD2. The sequencing sample was made of naive CD4+ T cells from PBMCs, cultured in vitro. Subset specified: naive CD4+ T cells isolated by negative enrichment. This clonotype was sampled from an adult with COVID-19. The DNA of the CDR3 is TGTGCCAGTAAAACCAGCGGGACTTCCGCAGATACGCAGTATTTT. It is translated as CASKTSGTSADTQYF.